This TCR beta chain was observed in a study of regulatory T cells in long-lasting Graves disease. For TCR beta, libraries came from iRepertoire HTBI primers and Arm-PCR of CDR3 regions. Authors' data handling: Sequenced samples collectively carried 62 TRBV and over 11 TRBJ segments. MiXCR, run by TCRdb on the multiplex PCR reads, gives a single entry per CDR3 protein. The authors' filters were not applied to this entry. This sample carries hundreds of thousands of distinct CDR3 sequences, approximately 13% of them seen once, and the ten largest clones take roughly 10%. Per germline, CDR1 MNHNS and CDR2 SASEGT. The CDR3 runs to 15 residues. J was trimmed by 0 bases and V by 8 bases; bases with no gene match: 4. This clonotype was counted at least ten times. Time point of the sample: newly diagnosed GD, antithyroid drugs for less than 3 months. The authors made the TCR library using RNA they extracted from PBMCs.

The sample also formed part of further work on T cells in Graves' hyperthyroidism and ophthalmopathy.

V is TRBV6-1 and J is TRBJ2-2; 9 bases line up with TRBD1. The sequence was collected from a man aged 25 to 40 with Graves disease. Here the sequenced sample was peripheral blood mononuclear cells (PBMCs), taken at new diagnosis, from a patient treated with antithyroid drugs. The DNA for the CDR3 is TGTGCCAGCCGATGGGACAGGGCGAACACCGGGGAGCTGTTTTTT. The encoded protein is CASRWDRANTGELFF.